This T cell receptor (beta chain) was identified in a study of blood T cells in healthy people across ages. Findings of the study overall: While age rose, TCR beta diversity per million T cells dropped in a roughly linear way. The study regarded diversity estimates from one million T cells as underestimates.

Germline values: CDR1 SGHRS, CDR2 YFSETQ. The CDR3 covers 14 residues. As to this clonotype: Its antigen remains unknown. Germline is not matched at one junction end, which may reflect a read error.

Next came a second PCR, run for about 7 to 12 cycles, which used a sample-barcoded 5' primer along with a J-beta primer mix. The authors tagged each cDNA molecule using a template-switch adaptor with 12 random nucleotides. Each CDR3 protein is one row after TCRdb ran MiXCR on the 5' RACE reads. The sample shows about 600,000 distinct CDR3 sequences, roughly 48% of them seen only once. The sequence was obtained from a man older than 75 in good health. The sample consisted of blood. The chain uses TRBV5-1 and TRBJ2-2; D may be TRBD1 or TRBD2 (5 bases each). Written as DNA, the CDR3 is TGCGCCGGCAGCTTGGGGGTGAACACCGGGGAGCTGTTTTTT. Translating gives CAGSLGVNTGELFF.